This T cell receptor (beta chain) comes out of a study of spatial heterogeneity in lung cancer. This clonotype was counted between two and nine times. Its antigen is undetermined. Study results and limitations: At tumor resection, ubiquitous expanded TCRs were detected in blood more often than later.

A unique molecular identifier was carried by every single TCR cDNA molecule. TCRdb recomputed calls from the 5' RACE reads with MiXCR, one row per CDR3 protein. The data contain tens of thousands of distinct CDR3 sequences, about a fifth of them singletons. Time point defined: sample taken at primary tumor resection. Sequencing was performed on whole RNA extracted from tumor and nontumor lung tissue, or from frozen PBMC, and the material was left unsorted. There were some 70 donors, all of them untreated patients with early-stage non-small cell lung cancer. The receptor comes from a male donor with early-stage non-small cell lung cancer. Sequencing used PBMCs, obtained at surgery.

This CDR3 reads CASSQNGLNSGNTIYF. The CDR3 nucleotides are TGTGCCAGCAGCCAGAACGGGCTAAACTCTGGAAACACCATATATTTT. The chain employs TRBV2 and TRBJ1-3; no reliable D call. CDR3 size: 16 residues. In germline, CDR1 is SNHLY, CDR2 FYNNEI. Deletions cut 6 bases from V and 0 bases from J, with 15 bases between.